This T cell receptor (beta chain) was profiled in a study of glioma-infiltrating T cells after dendritic cell vaccination. This clone occurred a few times. There are 16 residues in the CDR3. The V gene's germline CDR1 is SGHTA and CDR2 FQGNSA. The J segment lost 4 bases and the V segment lost 3 bases, leaving 11 bases of the junction unmatched. As to time point: after dendritic cell vaccination, including at tumor progression/relapse. All glioblastoma patients lacked an isocitrate dehydrogenase mutation. The immunoSEQ assay amplified TCRB CDR3 from up to roughly 2 ug DNA. Profiling relied on immunoSEQ multiplex PCR, and the TCRdb table lists in-frame clones only, not all of them. Counted here are fewer than 95,000 clones, less than 85% occurring once; the ten biggest clones make up 8.5%.

The V call is TRBV7-2, the J call TRBJ2-5, with TRBD1 matching 7 bases. This sample comprised blood, obtained after dendritic cell vaccination. The TCR comes from a human donor with glioblastoma. The DNA of the CDR3 is TGTGCCAGCAGCTTGGCCGGGACAGCGATTGGAGAGACCCAGTACTTC. It encodes CASSLAGTAIGETQYF.